The 28 T cell receptor beta chains reported below all come from one sample, sequenced in a study of T cells in Graves' hyperthyroidism and ophthalmopathy. RNA transcripts provided the source from which TCR beta CDR3 regions were amplified. TCR CDR3 regions were first amplified by RT-PCR with HTBI primers. TCRdb used MiXCR to reprocess the multiplex PCR reads, holding one entry per CDR3 protein. In the table there are more than 300,000 distinct CDR3 sequences, about 17% of which are singletons. Material for sequencing was blood. The receptors here all came from a woman younger than 45 with Graves' hyperthyroidism that later progressed to Graves' ophthalmopathy.

This clonotype was detected ten times or more. The gene calls are TRBV12-3 or TRBV12-4 and TRBJ1-4; D is perhaps TRBD1 (5 bases). CDR3 length equals 15 residues. The V end lost 5 bases, the J end lost 5 bases, and 15 bases lay between the germline ends. For the CDR3, the DNA is TGTGCCAGCAGTCAAGGGAGGGGTGCGAATGAAAAACTGTTTTTT. As protein: CASSQGRGANEKLFF.

This clonotype was counted many times. The gene calls are TRBV6-1 and TRBJ1-2; D is possibly TRBD1 (6 bases). CDR3 length: 13 amino acids. Germline CDR1 MNHNS, CDR2 SASEGT. The germline V and J ends were trimmed by 5 bases and 4 bases, with 11 bases remaining between them. The CDR3 is CASSSGQSYGYTF. The CDR3, as DNA: TGTGCCAGCAGTTCCGGACAGAGCTATGGCTACACCTTC.

The chain joins TRBV27 to TRBJ2-7, with D possibly matching TRBD1 (8 bases). CDR1 is MNHEY and CDR2 is SMNVEV in the germline V gene (reference sequence). The length of the CDR3 is 16 residues. With 5 bases removed from V and 4 bases from J, the gap between germline ends came to 21 bases. DNA of the CDR3: TGTGCCAGCAGTCGAACAGGGGGGGAGAAAGAATACGAGCAGTACTTC. Encoded protein: CASSRTGGEKEYEQYF.

The V and J genes are TRBV5-5 and TRBJ1-1; D might be TRBD1 (5 bases). Per the germline V gene, CDR1 is SGHKS and CDR2 is YYEKEE (reference sequence). Trimming took off 7 bases at V and 4 bases at J, with 20 bases between the two ends. This CDR3 is 15 amino acids long. In nucleotides, the CDR3 is TGTGCCAGCTCGGGAGGGTGGGGGGTGAGCACTGAAGCTTTCTTT. It is translated as CASSGGWGVSTEAFF.

This clonotype was recorded many times. The chain combines TRBV30 with TRBJ1-5; no definite D call. Germline-derived CDR1 and CDR2 are GTSNPN and SVGIG (reference sequence). The CDR3 spans 12 residues. V was pared by 2 bases and J by 7 bases, with 9 bases between. CDR3 coding DNA: TGTGCCTGGAGTTCGTATGGGCAGCCCCAGCATTTT. This translates into CAWSSYGQPQHF.

In its sample, this clonotype was seen many times. The V call is TRBV4-1, the J call TRBJ2-7; D is ambiguous. CDR3 length: 14 residues. Germline V gives CDR1 MGHRA, CDR2 YSYEKL. The germline V and J ends were trimmed by 3 bases and 2 bases, with 11 bases remaining between them. The CDR3 reads CASSQTAGTYEQYF. The CDR3 coding sequence is TGCGCCAGCAGCCAGACCGCCGGTACCTACGAGCAGTACTTC.

This clonotype was detected only a few times. The J gene is TRBJ2-6, the V gene TRBV7-9, with 7 nucleotides matching TRBD1. The germline V gene encodes CDR1 SEHNR and CDR2 FQNEAQ (reference sequence). CDR3 length equals 15 residues. V gave up 5 bases and J gave up 2 bases; unmatched junction bases: 3. The CDR3 coding sequence is TGTGCCAGCAGCATAGGGGGCCCTGGGGCCAACGTCCTGACTTTC. Its translation is CASSIGGPGANVLTF.

This clonotype was seen many times. This chain links TRBV12-3 or TRBV12-4 with TRBJ2-7; D is ambiguous. V was shortened by 5 bases and J by 6 bases, with 20 bases between the two germline ends. The CDR3 runs to 15 residues. CDR3 loop: CASSPWAEVEGEQYF. CDR3 coding DNA: TGTGCCAGCAGTCCCTGGGCAGAAGTGGAAGGCGAGCAGTACTTC.

This clonotype occurred many times. The gene calls are TRBV28 and TRBJ2-3; 11 bases line up with TRBD2. The V gene's germline CDR1 is MDHEN and CDR2 SYDVKM. The V and J ends lost 6 bases and 3 bases, in that order; junction bases with no gene match: 8. CDR3 length equals 16 residues. CDR3 in DNA: TGTGCCAGCAGGCCACTAGCGGGAGTGTCAACAGATACGCAGTATTTT. This gives the protein CASRPLAGVSTDTQYF.

This clonotype was counted at least ten times. This chain joins TRBV28 and TRBJ1-2; a possible D gene is TRBD1 (5 bases). Germline V lookup: CDR1 MDHEN, CDR2 SYDVKM. Trimming stripped 3 bases from V and 3 bases from J, with 11 bases between. The CDR3 totals 14 residues. In DNA, the CDR3 is TGTGCCAGCAGTTTTCAGGGCGCGGACTATGGCTACACCTTC. Amino acids: CASSFQGADYGYTF.

The chain is built from TRBV19 and TRBJ2-2; the match to TRBD1 covers 11 bases. The CDR3 covers 16 residues. Germline CDR1 and CDR2: LNHDA and SQIVND (reference sequence). The J segment lost 5 bases and the V segment lost 6 bases, leaving 8 bases of the junction unmatched. CDR3 DNA: TGTGCCAGTAGGGGCTGGACAGGGGGCGCGACCGGGGAGCTGTTTTTT. It translates to CASRGWTGGATGELFF.

There are many counts of this clonotype. V and J are TRBV11-2 and TRBJ2-7, with 8 bases aligning to TRBD1. The germline V gene has CDR1 SGHAT and CDR2 FQNNGV. The ends lost 3 bases at V and 4 bases at J; junction bases unmatched: 11. The CDR3 loop spans 16 amino acids. This CDR3 reads CASSFALRGQEYEQYF. CDR3 bases: TGTGCCAGCAGCTTCGCACTCCGGGGACAGGAATACGAGCAGTACTTC. Combining the CDR3 with reference TRBV11-2 and TRBJ2-7 gives the whole variable domain EAGVAQSPRYKIIEKRQSVAFWCNPISGHATLYWYQQILGQGPKLLIQFQNNGVVDDSQLPKDRFSAERLKGVDSTLKIQPAKLEDSAVYLCASSFALRGQEYEQYFGPGTRLTVT.

In its sample, this clonotype was seen many times. The chain combines TRBV6-1 with TRBJ2-7; D uncertain. V lost 1 base, J lost 3 bases, and 13 bases lay in between. Germline V gene sequence: CDR1 MNHNS, CDR2 SASEGT. This CDR3 spans 15 amino acids. The CDR3 region has the DNA TGTGCCAGCAGTGAAGATGGCGGCAGTATCTACGAGCAGTACTTC. Translation gives CASSEDGGSIYEQYF.

The chain uses TRBV7-2 and TRBJ2-7, with 8 bases aligning to TRBD2. The CDR3 is 13 residues long. Germline V gives CDR1 SGHTA, CDR2 FQGNSA. With 5 bases clipped from V and 4 bases from J, the junction kept 4 bases outside the gene matches. CDR3: CASSTREGYEQYF. For the CDR3, the DNA is TGTGCCAGCAGCACCCGGGAGGGGTACGAGCAGTACTTC.

This clonotype has only a few counts. The gene calls are TRBV12-3 or TRBV12-4 and TRBJ2-7; TRBD2 matches at 7 bases. V lost 7 bases to trimming and J lost 3 bases; unmatched junction nucleotides: 12. This CDR3 has 15 residues. CDR3 loop: CASTPGGGISYEQYF. For the CDR3, the DNA is TGTGCCAGCACCCCCGGCGGGGGAATTAGCTACGAGCAGTACTTC.

This clonotype was picked up many times. The chain couples TRBV6-5 to TRBJ2-2, with D perhaps TRBD1 (6 bases). Trimming stripped 2 bases from V and 1 base from J, with 8 bases between. The CDR3 totals 15 residues. Germline CDR1 MNHEY, CDR2 SVGAGI. The CDR3 reads CASSYPTGNTGELFF. The CDR3 DNA sequence: TGTGCCAGCAGTTACCCGACAGGGAACACCGGGGAGCTGTTTTTT.

This clonotype turned up a few times. This rearrangement joins TRBV7-9 to TRBJ2-7; TRBD1 matches 7 bases. CDR3 length: 15 amino acids. Unmatched junction bases numbered 8, after V lost 3 bases and J lost 3 bases. The germline V gene encodes CDR1 SEHNR and CDR2 FQNEAQ (reference sequence). CDR3 residues: CASSFPGQRIYEQYF. CDR3 in DNA: TGTGCCAGCAGCTTTCCGGGACAGAGGATCTACGAGCAGTACTTC.

V gene TRBV5-5 combines with J gene TRBJ2-2; D may correspond to TRBD1 or TRBD2 (5 bases each). Germline loops: CDR1 SGHKS, CDR2 YYEKEE (reference sequence). The CDR3 length is 18 residues. Trimming shortened V by 1 base and J by 5 bases, and 21 bases separated the two germline ends. CDR3 protein: CASSLFGRESARTGELFF. CDR3 nucleotide sequence: TGTGCCAGCAGCTTGTTCGGCAGGGAGTCGGCTAGGACCGGGGAGCTGTTTTTT.

There are many counts of this clonotype. CDR3 DNA sequence: TGCAGTGCTAGAGCCGTGAGGAGGACCGTTAACTATGGCTACACCTTC. It encodes CSARAVRRTVNYGYTF. The J gene is TRBJ1-2, the V gene TRBV20-1; D not resolved. Trimming pared 1 base from V and 1 base from J, leaving 16 bases between. Germline loops: CDR1 DFQATT, CDR2 SNEGSKA (reference sequence). This CDR3 has 16 amino acids.

This clonotype was picked up many times. The rearrangement uses TRBV5-1 and TRBJ1-1; D is ambiguous. The V gene lost 0 bases and the J gene lost 0 bases, with 12 bases spanning the gap. This CDR3 spans 16 amino acids. CDR1 SGHRS and CDR2 YFSETQ come from the germline V gene. CDR3 nucleotides: TGCGCCAGCAGCTTGGGTAGGGCCCAACTGAACACTGAAGCTTTCTTT. Its protein is CASSLGRAQLNTEAFF.

A note on this clonotype: With a much larger clone just one base away, this may be a read error. This rearrangement joins TRBV5-1 to TRBJ1-1; D possibly corresponds to TRBD1 (5 bases). Between the trimmed V and J ends, which lost 0 bases and 6 bases, there was a span of 15 bases. Germline CDR1 SGHRS, CDR2 YFSETQ. The CDR3 contains 15 residues. CDR3 protein: CASSLVVDGGSEAFF. The CDR3, as DNA: TGCGCCAGCAGCTTGGTAGTGGACGGGGGTTCTGAAGCTTTCTTT. Full variable domain (outside the CDR3, taken from reference TRBV5-1 and TRBJ1-1): KAGVTQTPRYLIKTRGQQVTLSCSPISGHRSVSWYQQTPGQGLQFLFEYFSETQRNKGNFPGRFSGRQFSNSRSEMNVSTLELGDSALYLCASSLVVDGGSEAFFGQGTRLTVV.

The chain is built from TRBV4-1 and TRBJ2-1; D perhaps matches TRBD2 (6 bases). Deletions cut 5 bases from V and 9 bases from J, with 20 bases between. The CDR3 spans 15 residues. Germline CDR1 MGHRA, CDR2 YSYEKL. CDR3 bases: TGCGCCAGCAGCTCCCGGGACGGGGGTTTAGGTGAGCAGTTCTTC. It is translated as CASSSRDGGLGEQFF.

Many counts were recorded for this clonotype. V is TRBV19 and J is TRBJ1-5; the D is unclear. The CDR3 is 15 residues long. Germline CDR1 and CDR2: LNHDA and SQIVND (reference sequence). The ends were cut back, 4 bases at V and 8 bases at J, with 18 bases in the middle. This chain's CDR3 is CASSTRHPSSEPQHF. The CDR3 region has the DNA TGTGCCAGTAGTACACGCCACCCCTCCTCGGAGCCCCAGCATTTT.

This clonotype was recorded a few times. The chain recombines TRBV11-2 with TRBJ2-2; 10 bases align to TRBD1. CDR1 and CDR2 from the germline V gene are SGHAT and FQNNGV. Germline trimming cut 5 bases from V and 8 bases from J; bases unmatched to any gene: 2. The CDR3 contains 13 residues. The CDR3 DNA reads as TGTGCCAGCAGCGGACAGGGGGGTGGGGAGCTGTTTTTT. It specifies CASSGQGGGELFF.

This chain uses TRBV7-8 with TRBJ2-6; the match to TRBD1 covers 9 bases. Germline values: CDR1 SGHVS, CDR2 FQNEAQ. The CDR3 totals 18 residues. V lost 4 bases and J lost 4; bases outside the gene matches: 11. The CDR3 here is CASSSRPGTGTGANVLTF. The CDR3 nucleotides read TGTGCCAGCAGCTCCCGTCCCGGGACAGGGACCGGGGCCAACGTCCTGACTTTC.

With respect to this clonotype: The junction and the germline gene differ at one end; a read error may be behind it. V gene TRBV28 combines with J gene TRBJ1-5; perhaps TRBD1 as D (6 bases). In germline, CDR1 is MDHEN, CDR2 SYDVKM. The CDR3 covers 14 residues. The DNA for the CDR3 is TGTGCCAGCAGTTTAAAACTACAGGTGTGGGGGCCTTATTTT. Protein product: CASSLKLQVWGPYF.

The chain employs TRBV19 and TRBJ2-7; no firm D call. CDR1 and CDR2 from the germline V gene are LNHDA and SQIVND (reference sequence). The length of the CDR3 is 13 residues. V lost 3 bases, J lost 4 bases, and 10 bases lay in between. The DNA for the CDR3 is TGTGCCAGTAGTATGGGGTTTGGTTACGAGCAGTACTTC. Protein product: CASSMGFGYEQYF.

The rearrangement links TRBV6-1 to TRBJ2-1, with unresolved D. Trimming stripped 0 bases from V and 14 bases from J, with 8 bases between. Germline V gene lookup returns CDR1 MNHNS and CDR2 SASEGT. This CDR3 comprises 11 residues. This chain's CDR3 is CASSEARPKFF. CDR3 in DNA: TGTGCCAGCAGTGAAGCGAGGCCCAAGTTCTTC.